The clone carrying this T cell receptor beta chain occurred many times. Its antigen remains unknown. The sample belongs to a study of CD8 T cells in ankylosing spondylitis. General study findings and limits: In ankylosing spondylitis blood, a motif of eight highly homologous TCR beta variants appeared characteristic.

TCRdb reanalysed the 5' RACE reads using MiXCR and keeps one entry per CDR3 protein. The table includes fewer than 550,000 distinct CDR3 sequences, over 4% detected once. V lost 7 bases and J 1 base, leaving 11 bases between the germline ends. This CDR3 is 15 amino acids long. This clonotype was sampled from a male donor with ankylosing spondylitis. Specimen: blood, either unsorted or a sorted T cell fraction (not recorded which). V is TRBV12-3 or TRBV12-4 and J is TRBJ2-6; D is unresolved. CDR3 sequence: CASTLWGSGANVLTF. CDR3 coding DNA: TGTGCCAGCACCTTATGGGGATCTGGGGCCAACGTCCTGACTTTC.